This T cell receptor beta chain was retrieved from a study of identical twins. This clonotype was counted at least ten times. Its target is unknown. Template switching supplied a universal primer site; unique molecular identifiers were carried on the cDNA. TCRdb analysed the 5' RACE reads with MiXCR anew, one entry per CDR3 protein. The sample records 400,000 to 500,000 distinct CDR3 sequences, roughly an eighth being singletons. Every one of the donors was a healthy Caucasian. Regarding the study as a whole: Models underestimated out-of-frame TCR alpha sharing in monozygotic twins. Fewer insertions were carried by abundant cord blood beta clonotypes, but none was seen in memory repertoires.

These data are also associated with another study on yellow fever vaccine responses in identical twins.

The sequenced material came from CD4+ T cells sorted from blood. The source of this sequence is a woman aged 18-29 years in good health.

The CDR3 nucleotides read TGTGCCACCAGCGGCGAAGAGACCCAGTACTTC. It codes for CATSGEETQYF. The J gene is TRBJ2-5, the V gene TRBV15; D not resolved. Germline CDR1 LNHNV, CDR2 YYDKDF (reference sequence). Trimming shortened V by 5 bases and J by 3 bases, and 4 bases separated the two germline ends. The CDR3 is 11 amino acids.